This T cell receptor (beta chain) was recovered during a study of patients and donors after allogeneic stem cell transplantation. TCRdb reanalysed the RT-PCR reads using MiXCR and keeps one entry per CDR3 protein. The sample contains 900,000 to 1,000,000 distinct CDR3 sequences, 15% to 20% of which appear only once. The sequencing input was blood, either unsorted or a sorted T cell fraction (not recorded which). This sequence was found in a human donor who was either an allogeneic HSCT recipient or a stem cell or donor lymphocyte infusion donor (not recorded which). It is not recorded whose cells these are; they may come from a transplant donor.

CDR3 sequence (DNA): TGTGCCAGCAGTTACTCAGGGACAGGGAACTATGGCTACACCTTC. Translating gives CASSYSGTGNYGYTF. The chain links TRBV6-5 to TRBJ1-2, with TRBD1 matching over 9 bases. The CDR3 runs 15 residues. Germline V gene lookup returns CDR1 MNHEY and CDR2 SVGAGI. The V segment lost 0 bases and the J segment 2 bases; nucleotides outside the gene matches: 1.